This T cell receptor beta chain appears in the sequencing data of a study of CD8 T cells in Susac syndrome. Roughly 0.45 to 1 ug RNA was reverse transcribed with random hexamers. With immunoSEQ multiplex PCR, TCR beta CDR3 was amplified across 54 Vbeta and 13 Jbeta. TCRdb re-analysed the immunoSEQ multiplex PCR reads in MiXCR, keeping a single row per CDR3 protein. Of about 200,000 distinct CDR3 sequences listed, 85% to 95% are singletons. The V end was cut by 4 bases, the J end by 14 bases, with 17 bases between. The length of the CDR3 is 12 residues. Germline CDR1 reads LGHDT; CDR2 reads YNNKEL (reference sequence). CD8+ and CD4+ T cells circulating in blood were sequenced for TCR beta. Controls matched for sex and age were healthy donors. It was negative isolation that provided the CD8+ and CD4+ T cells, whereas TEMRA cells were enriched by FACS.

The TCR sequence derives from a human donor in good health. This chain joins TRBV3-1 and TRBJ1-2; maybe TRBD1 (5 bases). The sequencing input was CD4+ T cells from PBMCs. The CDR3 nucleotides are TGTGCCAGCAGCCTAGGGGACTACGCGGGGACCTTC. Amino acid sequence: CASSLGDYAGTF.